Listed below are T cell receptor beta chains from one sample, sequenced in a study of PD-L1 blockade in urothelial cancer. The method was immunoSEQ multiplex PCR; TCRdb's version includes in-frame clones alone and lacks a portion of them. The sample shows 50,000 to 55,000 clones, roughly 75% of them seen only once. The sequencing used PBMCs, collected around atezolizumab (anti-PD-L1) treatment. The source of these receptors is a man in his 70s with urothelial cancer. Both conserved end residues are part of each CDR3. A D gene is named only where the DNA matches it firmly. Rows may omit the clone size; those that give it use once, few, many or a size class.

V gene	D gene	J gene	clone size	CDR3 DNA	CDR3 protein
TRBV19	.	TRBJ1-3	.	TGTGCCAGTAGTGGGTTCAGGGGAGACACCATATATTTT	CASSGFRGDTIYF
TRBV4-2	TRBD2	TRBJ2-3	.	TGTGCCAGCAGCCAAGAAGTGGGAGCGGGGGGAGATACGCAGTATTTT	CASSQEVGAGGDTQYF
TRBV6-5	TRBD1	TRBJ1-1	.	TGTGCCAGCAGTCGTCGGGGACAGATGAACACTGAAGCTTTCTTT	CASSRRGQMNTEAFF
TRBV7-2	.	TRBJ2-5	.	TGTGCCAGCAGCTTAGTGGGAGTCTGGGAGACCCAGTACTTC	CASSLVGVWETQYF
TRBV10-3	.	TRBJ2-1	.	TGTGCCATCAGTGAGTCCGGGACACTCTACAATGAGCAGTTCTTC	CAISESGTLYNEQFF
TRBV7-2	.	TRBJ2-5	few	TGTGCCAGCAGCCGGGGACTGTCGAATGTAGAGACCCAGTACTTC	CASSRGLSNVETQYF
TRBV7-9	.	TRBJ2-5	.	TGTGCCAGCCTTCGGATTACAGCCCAAGAGACCCAGTACTTC	CASLRITAQETQYF
TRBV27	.	TRBJ2-3	.	TGTGCCACCTCCACGTATGGCCGCACAGATACGCAGTATTTT	CATSTYGRTDTQYF
TRBV18	.	TRBJ2-7	.	TGTGCCAGCTCCCTGAAGGAGAGCTCCTACGAGCAGTACTTC	CASSLKESSYEQYF
TRBV30	TRBD1	TRBJ1-5	few	TGTGCCTGGAGGCCCGGGACAGGGCGACAGCCCCAGCATTTT	CAWRPGTGRQPQHF
TRBV10-3	TRBD2	TRBJ2-3	.	TGTGCCATCAGTGGGACTAGCGGGAGTTCTACAGATACGCAGTATTTT	CAISGTSGSSTDTQYF
TRBV4-1	TRBD2	TRBJ2-1	.	TGCGCCAGCAGCCAAGATCCAGCGGGGGGGCCTGAGCAGTTCTTC	CASSQDPAGGPEQFF
TRBV11-3	.	TRBJ2-1	.	TGTGCCAGCAGCTTAGGCCCCCAGCGACCTGAGCAGTTCTTC	CASSLGPQRPEQFF
TRBV7-9	.	TRBJ2-5	once	TGTGCCAGCAGCTTTCCTAGTCAGACAGCCCAGTACTTC	CASSFPSQTAQYF
TRBV7-9	.	TRBJ2-3	.	TGTGCCAGCAGCTCCTCCTTTAGGGAGGATACGCAGTATTTT	CASSSSFREDTQYF